Listed below are T cell receptor beta chains from one sample, sequenced in a study of memory CD4+ T cells and cytomegalovirus serostatus. The protocol was immunoSEQ multiplex PCR, while the TCRdb copy is restricted to in-frame clones and leaves out a portion. This sample yields 40,000 to 60,000 clones, of which 78% are seen a single time; 0.78% belongs to the top ten. What was sequenced was memory CD4+ T cells from blood. These receptor sequences come from an adult in good health and CMV-seronegative. The CDR3 runs from the conserved cysteine through the conserved F or W. The D gene is left open where the match is weak. Clone size is stated in some rows and not others, as once, few, many or a class when expanded.

V: TRBV7-9; D: NA; size: few; J: TRBJ2-5; CDR3: CASSPEGGETQYF; DNA: TGTGCCAGCAGCCCAGAGGGGGGAGAGACCCAGTACTTC
V: TRBV5-1; D: TRBD2; size: NA; J: TRBJ2-3; CDR3: CASSTRLAGVDTQYF; DNA: TGCGCCAGCAGCACTCGACTAGCGGGGGTAGATACGCAGTATTTT
V: TRBV15; D: NA; size: NA; J: TRBJ2-5; CDR3: CATSGRGGVDQETQYF; DNA: TGTGCCACCAGTGGCCGGGGCGGGGTAGACCAAGAGACCCAGTACTTC
V: TRBV30; D: NA; size: NA; J: TRBJ2-7; CDR3: CAYRVRSYEQYF; DNA: TGTGCCTACCGGGTCCGATCCTACGAGCAGTACTTC
V: TRBV5-4; D: TRBD2; size: few; J: TRBJ2-5; CDR3: CASTSRGDRETQYF; DNA: TGTGCCAGCACCTCACGGGGGGATAGGGAGACCCAGTACTTC
V: TRBV10-3; D: TRBD1; size: NA; J: TRBJ2-7; CDR3: CAIGERGTGYEQYF; DNA: TGTGCCATCGGGGAGAGGGGGACAGGCTACGAGCAGTACTTC
V: TRBV2; D: NA; size: NA; J: TRBJ1-3; CDR3: CASRRDRGNTIYF; DNA: TGTGCCAGCAGAAGGGACCGCGGAAACACCATATATTTT
V: TRBV6-5; D: TRBD2; size: NA; J: TRBJ2-7; CDR3: CASSPPSGRRSEQYF; DNA: TGTGCCAGCAGTCCCCCTAGCGGGAGGAGGAGCGAGCAGTACTTC
V: TRBV18; D: TRBD2; size: NA; J: TRBJ2-7; CDR3: CASSSSTSVGGSYEQYF; DNA: TGTGCCAGCTCTTCCTCCACCAGCGTCGGGGGGTCCTACGAGCAGTACTTC
V: TRBV4-1; D: NA; size: NA; J: TRBJ1-5; CDR3: CASSQESHSNQPQHF; DNA: TGCGCCAGCAGCCAAGAGTCACATAGCAATCAGCCCCAGCATTTT
V: TRBV7-9; D: TRBD1; size: NA; J: TRBJ1-4; CDR3: CASSPGQGSNEKLFF; DNA: TGTGCCAGCAGCCCCGGACAGGGATCAAATGAAAAACTGTTTTTT
V: TRBV2; D: NA; size: NA; J: TRBJ2-1; CDR3: CASSLGRLYNEQFF; DNA: TGTGCCAGCAGTCTCGGGCGACTCTACAATGAGCAGTTCTTC
V: TRBV6-5; D: NA; size: NA; J: TRBJ1-1; CDR3: CASSSRTLGGTEAFF; DNA: TGTGCCAGCAGTTCACGAACCTTAGGGGGCACTGAAGCTTTCTTT
V: TRBV6-1; D: NA; size: NA; J: TRBJ2-7; CDR3: CASSEVGYYEQYF; DNA: TGTGCCAGCAGTGAAGTAGGGTACTACGAGCAGTACTTC
V: TRBV5-1; D: TRBD1; size: NA; J: TRBJ1-4; CDR3: CASSLGDSLNEKLFF; DNA: TGCGCCAGCAGCTTGGGGGACAGCCTTAATGAAAAACTGTTTTTT
V: TRBV10-3; D: NA; size: NA; J: TRBJ2-7; CDR3: CAISESGTSYEQYF; DNA: TGTGCCATCAGTGAGTCAGGAACTTCCTACGAGCAGTACTTC
V: TRBV14; D: NA; size: NA; J: TRBJ1-3; CDR3: CASSQDLSGNTIYF; DNA: TGTGCCAGCAGCCAGGACCTCTCTGGAAACACCATATATTTT
V: TRBV5-1; D: NA; size: NA; J: TRBJ2-2; CDR3: CASSPAGGNTGELFF; DNA: TGCGCCAGCAGCCCTGCCGGGGGGAACACCGGGGAGCTGTTTTTT
V: TRBV10-3; D: TRBD2; size: NA; J: TRBJ2-3; CDR3: CAIRSGGGFTDTQYF; DNA: TGTGCCATCAGATCGGGCGGGGGTTTCACAGATACGCAGTATTTT
V: TRBV30; D: NA; size: NA; J: TRBJ1-2; CDR3: CAWRDRGRVGYTF; DNA: TGTGCCTGGAGAGATCGGGGGCGAGTAGGCTACACCTTC
V: TRBV5-4; D: TRBD1; size: once; J: TRBJ2-7; CDR3: CASSQTTGTGADEQYF; DNA: TGTGCCAGCAGCCAAACTACCGGGACAGGGGCGGACGAGCAGTACTTC
V: TRBV6-6; D: NA; size: NA; J: TRBJ1-3; CDR3: CASSLGGSGNTIYF; DNA: TGTGCCAGCAGTTTGGGGGGTTCTGGAAACACCATATATTTT
V: TRBV4-1; D: TRBD2; size: NA; J: TRBJ2-1; CDR3: CASSHPSSGTQQFF; DNA: TGCGCCAGCAGCCACCCCTCTAGCGGGACCCAGCAGTTCTTC
V: TRBV6-1; D: NA; size: few; J: TRBJ1-6; CDR3: CASSGGTVASSPLHF; DNA: TGTGCCAGCAGTGGGGGGACCGTAGCGTCTTCACCCCTCCACTTT
V: TRBV7-2; D: NA; size: NA; J: TRBJ2-5; CDR3: CASSSSFGETQYF; DNA: TGTGCCAGCAGCTCGTCCTTTGGGGAGACCCAGTACTTC
V: TRBV5-8; D: NA; size: NA; J: TRBJ1-5; CDR3: CASSTTVQPQHF; DNA: TGTGCCAGCAGCACCACCGTTCAGCCCCAGCATTTT
V: TRBV4-2; D: TRBD2; size: NA; J: TRBJ2-2; CDR3: CASSQDLGAGLAGGPGTGELFF; DNA: TGTGCCAGCAGCCAAGACCTCGGGGCGGGACTAGCGGGAGGGCCGGGCACCGGGGAGCTGTTTTTT
V: TRBV2; D: NA; size: NA; J: TRBJ1-5; CDR3: CASSAAISNQPQHF; DNA: TGTGCCAGCAGTGCTGCGATTAGCAATCAGCCCCAGCATTTT
V: TRBV6-5; D: TRBD1; size: NA; J: TRBJ1-1; CDR3: CASSYDGTGEKAFF; DNA: TGTGCCAGCAGTTACGATGGAACAGGGGAAAAAGCTTTCTTT
V: TRBV10-3; D: NA; size: NA; J: TRBJ2-7; CDR3: CAISVQASYEQYF; DNA: TGTGCCATCAGTGTACAGGCCTCCTACGAGCAGTACTTC
V: TRBV29-1; D: TRBD1; size: NA; J: TRBJ2-7; CDR3: CSVGRQGAYEQYF; DNA: TGCAGCGTTGGGAGACAGGGGGCCTACGAGCAGTACTTC
V: TRBV10-2; D: NA; size: NA; J: TRBJ2-5; CDR3: CASSASKETQYF; DNA: TGCGCCAGCAGTGCCAGTAAAGAGACCCAGTACTTC
V: TRBV30; D: NA; size: NA; J: TRBJ2-1; CDR3: CAWSPKTTSSYNEQFF; DNA: TGTGCCTGGAGTCCAAAGACTACGAGCTCCTACAATGAGCAGTTCTTC
V: TRBV27; D: NA; size: NA; J: TRBJ1-2; CDR3: CASSPRDFGGYTF; DNA: TGTGCCAGCAGTCCACGGGACTTTGGGGGCTACACCTTC
V: TRBV7-2; D: NA; size: NA; J: TRBJ1-1; CDR3: CASSLALQVEAFF; DNA: TGTGCCAGCAGCTTAGCTCTTCAGGTAGAAGCTTTCTTT
V: TRBV9; D: NA; size: once; J: TRBJ1-6; CDR3: CASSVVAENSPLHF; DNA: TGTGCCAGCAGCGTAGTAGCAGAGAATTCACCCCTCCACTTT
V: TRBV9; D: TRBD1; size: few; J: TRBJ1-1; CDR3: CASSSQGDGHTEAFF; DNA: TGTGCCAGCAGCTCCCAGGGGGACGGTCACACTGAAGCTTTCTTT
V: TRBV13; D: NA; size: NA; J: TRBJ2-3; CDR3: CASSPRHTDTQYF; DNA: TGTGCCAGCAGCCCCCGACACACAGATACGCAGTATTTT
V: TRBV2; D: NA; size: NA; J: TRBJ1-5; CDR3: CASSLLGSGVGQPQHF; DNA: TGTGCCAGCAGCCTCCTTGGTTCGGGGGTAGGTCAGCCCCAGCATTTT
V: TRBV6-5; D: NA; size: NA; J: TRBJ2-2; CDR3: CASGGTKITGELFF; DNA: TGTGCCAGCGGCGGGACAAAGATCACCGGGGAGCTGTTTTTT
V: TRBV28; D: NA; size: NA; J: TRBJ1-2; CDR3: CASNTLIWTDYGYTF; DNA: TGTGCCAGCAACACCCTCATATGGACAGACTATGGCTACACCTTC
V: TRBV12-5; D: NA; size: NA; J: TRBJ1-1; CDR3: CASGPGASEAFF; DNA: TGTGCTAGTGGTCCCGGAGCATCTGAAGCTTTCTTT
V: TRBV2; D: TRBD2; size: NA; J: TRBJ2-3; CDR3: CASHGRLAGGDTQYF; DNA: TGTGCCAGTCATGGGCGACTAGCGGGCGGGGATACGCAGTATTTT
V: TRBV30; D: NA; size: NA; J: TRBJ1-5; CDR3: CAWSGGNQPQHF; DNA: TGTGCCTGGAGCGGAGGGAATCAGCCCCAGCATTTT
V: TRBV18; D: NA; size: NA; J: TRBJ1-1; CDR3: CASSRLNTEAFF; DNA: TGTGCCAGCTCACGTCTGAACACTGAAGCTTTCTTT
V: TRBV18; D: TRBD1; size: NA; J: TRBJ1-3; CDR3: CASSPSRTGAVGNTIYF; DNA: TGTGCCAGCTCACCATCACGGACAGGGGCGGTTGGAAACACCATATATTTT
V: TRBV10-3; D: NA; size: NA; J: TRBJ2-3; CDR3: CAISESIYQRSLGPYSKGISTQYF; DNA: TGTGCCATCAGTGAGTCGATTTACCAGCGGAGTTTAGGGCCTTACTCAAAGGGGATATCCACGCAGTATTTT
V: TRBV7-2; D: NA; size: NA; J: TRBJ2-3; CDR3: CASSRSWDTQYF; DNA: TGTGCCAGCAGCCGGTCCTGGGATACGCAGTATTTT
V: TRBV11-2; D: NA; size: NA; J: TRBJ2-2; CDR3: CASSPIRGALNTGELFF; DNA: TGTGCCAGCAGCCCCATTAGGGGCGCCTTGAACACCGGGGAGCTGTTTTTT
V: TRBV2; D: NA; size: few; J: TRBJ1-2; CDR3: CASSEGFYGYTF; DNA: TGTGCCAGCAGTGAGGGGTTTTATGGCTACACCTTC
V: TRBV30; D: TRBD1; size: NA; J: TRBJ1-5; CDR3: CAWSLRGQGAQPQHF; DNA: TGTGCCTGGAGTCTACGGGGACAGGGCGCTCAGCCCCAGCATTTT
V: TRBV5-4; D: NA; size: once; J: TRBJ2-2; CDR3: CASSFKTVNGGELFF; DNA: TGTGCCAGCAGCTTTAAGACAGTCAATGGCGGGGAGCTGTTTTTT
V: TRBV5-1; D: TRBD1; size: NA; J: TRBJ2-5; CDR3: CASSSTGGRGETQYF; DNA: TGCGCCAGCAGCTCTACAGGGGGCCGGGGAGAGACCCAGTACTTC
V: TRBV7-2; D: NA; size: NA; J: TRBJ1-5; CDR3: CASSFLGQPQHF; DNA: TGTGCCAGCAGCTTTTTGGGTCAGCCCCAGCATTTT
V: TRBV10-3; D: TRBD1; size: NA; J: TRBJ2-5; CDR3: CAISDRGETQYF; DNA: TGTGCCATCAGTGACAGGGGGGAGACCCAGTACTTC